The 21 T cell receptor beta chains listed next were all sequenced from one sample in a study of beta chain features in type 1 diabetes. The study reverse transcribed the entire isolated RNA, so it sequenced expressed TCRB transcripts. Profiling relied on immunoSEQ multiplex PCR, and the TCRdb table lists in-frame clones only, not all of them. The sample yields about 340,000 clones, 8% seen once. Sequenced: central memory CD4+ T cells from blood. All receptors derive from a woman younger than 35 in good health.

The V gene is TRBV7-9, the J gene TRBJ2-2; tentatively, D is TRBD1 (6 bases). Germline CDR1 and CDR2: SEHNR and FQNEAQ (reference sequence). V lost 1 base and J 4 bases, leaving 13 bases between the germline ends. This CDR3 comprises 16 residues. CDR3 coding DNA: TGTGCCAGCAGCTTAGTAGGGACAAGGGGCACCGGGGAGCTGTTTTTT. It codes for CASSLVGTRGTGELFF. Full variable domain (remainder filled in from reference TRBV7-9 and TRBJ2-2): DTGVSQNPRHKITKRGQNVTFRCDPISEHNRLYWYRQTLGQGPEFLTYFQNEAQLEKSRLLSDRFSAERPKGSFSTLEIQRTEQGDSAMYLCASSLVGTRGTGELFFGEGSRLTVL.

This clone was seen more than once but under ten times. The V call is TRBV4-3, the J call TRBJ2-3, with a possible D match to TRBD1 (6 bases). This CDR3 contains 16 residues. Germline loops: CDR1 LGHNA, CDR2 YSLEER. V dropped 4 bases and J dropped 3 bases, with 17 bases sitting between them. CDR3 amino acids: CASSLQGLEGTDTQYF. The CDR3 region has the DNA TGCGCCAGCAGCCTACAGGGTTTAGAGGGTACAGATACGCAGTATTTT.

This clone occurred a few times. The chain's CDR3 is CASSASSGRGNTQYF. CDR3 bases: TGTGCCAGCAGTGCGTCTAGCGGGAGGGGGAATACGCAGTATTTT. The chain is built from TRBV28 and TRBJ2-3; TRBD2 agrees at 12 bases. Germline trimming cut 5 bases from V and 7 bases from J; bases unmatched to any gene: 7. This CDR3 contains 15 residues. Looked up from germline, CDR1 is MDHEN and CDR2 is SYDVKM. The full variable domain, with the rest looked up from reference TRBV28 and TRBJ2-3, is DVKVTQSSRYLVKRTGEKVFLECVQDMDHENMFWYRQDPGLGLRLIYFSYDVKMKEKGDIPEGYSVSREKKERFSLILESASTNQTSMYLCASSASSGRGNTQYFGPGTRLTVL.

This clone was counted at least ten times. This specimen includes other DNA sequences encoding the same CDR3. The rearrangement joins TRBV18 to TRBJ2-5; D gene ambiguous. CDR3 length: 11 residues. The V gene lost 4 bases and the J gene lost 5 bases, with 5 bases spanning the gap. In germline, CDR1 is KGHSH, CDR2 LQKENI. DNA for the CDR3: TGTGCCAGCTCACAGGAGGAGACCCAGTACTTC. This encodes CASSQEETQYF.

Many counts were recorded for this clone. V is TRBV27 and J is TRBJ2-6; D remains ambiguous. Germline CDR1 and CDR2: MNHEY and SMNVEV (reference sequence). There are 12 residues in the CDR3. V was clipped by 5 bases and J by 9 bases, with 8 bases between them. The chain's CDR3 is CASSASSNVLTF. DNA of the CDR3: TGTGCCAGCAGTGCCTCGAGCAACGTCCTGACTTTC. Complete variable domain (other parts from reference TRBV27 and TRBJ2-6): EAQVTQNPRYLITVTGKKLTVTCSQNMNHEYMSWYRQDPGLGLRQIYYSMNVEVTDKGDVPEGYKVSRKEKRNFPLILESPSPNQTSLYFCASSASSNVLTFGAGSRLTVL.

This clone has a handful of counts. The V and J genes are TRBV25-1 and TRBJ1-5, with unresolved D. V lost 4 bases, J lost 0 bases, and 13 bases lay in between. Germline assignment: CDR1 MGHDK and CDR2 SYGVNS. The CDR3 length is 16 residues. Here the CDR3 reads CASSGGSSNSNQPQHF. The DNA for the CDR3 is TGTGCCAGCAGTGGAGGCTCGAGTAATAGCAATCAGCCCCAGCATTTT.

The rearrangement uses TRBV10-1 and TRBJ2-6; unclear D gene. Per the germline V gene, CDR1 is WNHNN and CDR2 is SYGVQD (reference sequence). Between the trimmed V and J ends, which lost 2 bases and 4 bases, there was a span of 3 bases. The CDR3 consists of 13 residues. CDR3 nucleotide sequence: TGCGCCAGCAGTGAGAACGGGGCCAACGTCCTGACTTTC. This codes for CASSENGANVLTF.

The sample holds a few counts of this clone. J is TRBJ1-5 and V is TRBV19; tentatively, D is TRBD1 (5 bases). This CDR3 is built from 17 residues. V was pared by 7 bases and J by 0 bases, with 19 bases between. Germline V gene lookup returns CDR1 LNHDA and CDR2 SQIVND (reference sequence). CDR3 sequence: CASTPQGRRYSNQPQHF. CDR3 nucleotide sequence: TGTGCCAGTACACCCCAGGGACGACGGTATAGCAATCAGCCCCAGCATTTT.

This clone was observed many times. The V and J genes are TRBV4-3 and TRBJ1-5, with 10 bases that match TRBD1. This CDR3 is 15 amino acids long. The germline V gene has CDR1 LGHNA and CDR2 YSLEER. J was trimmed by 7 bases and V by 0 bases; bases with no gene match: 3. DNA for the CDR3: TGCGCCAGCAGCCAAGATCGGACAGGGGGGCAGCCCCAGCATTTT. Translating it yields CASSQDRTGGQPQHF.

The chain combines TRBV27 with TRBJ2-5; D may be TRBD1 (6 bases). Germline V CDR1 and CDR2: MNHEY, SMNVEV (reference sequence). V lost 5 bases to trimming and J lost 7 bases, with 14 bases between them. CDR3 length: 13 residues. The CDR3: CASSQDSRGTQYF. The CDR3 DNA reads as TGTGCCAGCAGTCAGGACAGTCGTGGGACCCAGTACTTC.

The chain couples TRBV7-9 to TRBJ1-1; TRBD1 might be the D (6 bases). The CDR3 has 13 amino acids. Trimming left V 1 base short and J 7 bases short, with 10 bases between. Germline assignment: CDR1 SEHNR and CDR2 FQNEAQ (reference sequence). The CDR3, as DNA: TGTGCCAGCAGCTTAGGGACAGTGTATGAAGCTTTCTTT. This encodes CASSLGTVYEAFF.

The chain is built from TRBV7-2 and TRBJ2-3; no reliable D call. The CDR3 sequence is 12 residues long. V lost 0 bases and J lost 5, with 3 bases in between. Germline CDR1 is SGHTA and CDR2 is FQGNSA. CDR3 DNA sequence: TGTGCCAGCAGCTTAGCGCGAGATACGCAGTATTTT. Translated: CASSLARDTQYF.

This clone was seen more than once but under ten times. The rearrangement links TRBV5-6 to TRBJ1-2; unclear D gene. Germline assignment: CDR1 SGHDT and CDR2 YYEEEE. This CDR3 comprises 13 residues. The V end was cut by 1 base, the J end by 5 bases, with 9 bases between. In DNA, the CDR3 is TGTGCCAGCAGCTTGTTACTGCGGTATGGCTACACCTTC. Protein: CASSLLLRYGYTF.

This clone has more than one count but fewer than ten. The rearrangement joins TRBV2 to TRBJ2-5; the D gene could be TRBD1 or TRBD2 (6 bases each). Germline V gene sequence: CDR1 SNHLY, CDR2 FYNNEI. V lost 7 bases and J 1 base, leaving 16 bases between the germline ends. The CDR3 consists of 15 residues. CDR3 nucleotide sequence: TGTGCCAGCATCGGGAGCACAGGGACCCAAGAGACCCAGTACTTC. Translating gives CASIGSTGTQETQYF.

The chain recombines TRBV6-5 with TRBJ2-7; a weak D match, TRBD2 (5 bases). Germline V lookup: CDR1 MNHEY, CDR2 SVGAGI. V was pared by 6 bases and J by 6 bases, with 18 bases between. There are 14 residues in the CDR3. CDR3 sequence (DNA): TGTGCCAGCAGCTCCACTAACGGGGATTCCGAGCAGTACTTC. Its translation: CASSSTNGDSEQYF.

The V and J genes are TRBV11-1 and TRBJ2-1, with TRBD2 matching over 11 bases. Losses at the gene ends were 7 bases for V and 3 bases for J; bases not matched to a gene: 8. The CDR3 covers 16 residues. Looked up from germline, CDR1 is SGHAT and CDR2 is FQDESV (reference sequence). In DNA, the CDR3 is TGTGCCAGCACCCCGACGGGACTAGCGGACTACAATGAGCAGTTCTTC. It yields the protein CASTPTGLADYNEQFF.

V gene TRBV7-2 combines with J gene TRBJ2-3; 8 bases are a match to TRBD2. CDR1 and CDR2 (germline): SGHTA, FQGNSA. The CDR3 sequence is 18 residues long. The V segment lost 4 bases and the J segment 1 base; nucleotides outside the gene matches: 13. In DNA form, the CDR3 reads TGTGCCAGCAGCTCCCATATGTTAGCGGGGACCCGCACAGATACGCAGTATTTT. Amino acids: CASSSHMLAGTRTDTQYF.

The V and J genes are TRBV6-6 and TRBJ2-1; perhaps TRBD1 as D (5 bases). Trimming removed 2 bases at V and 4 bases at J, with 9 bases between. This CDR3 comprises 14 residues. Germline CDR1 and CDR2: MNHNY and SVGAGI (reference sequence). The DNA of the CDR3 is TGTGCCAGCAGTTACCAGGGCCCATACAATGAGCAGTTCTTC. Translating gives CASSYQGPYNEQFF.

V is TRBV20-1 and J is TRBJ2-3, with D possibly TRBD2 on 5 matching bases. V dropped 8 bases and J dropped 1 base, with 7 bases sitting between them. This CDR3 comprises 11 residues. Germline assignment: CDR1 DFQATT and CDR2 SNEGSKA (reference sequence). This CDR3 reads CSLEGTDTQYF. The CDR3 nucleotides are TGCAGTTTGGAGGGCACAGATACGCAGTATTTT.

The gene calls are TRBV6-5 and TRBJ2-7; D gene ambiguous. The CDR3 contains 13 residues. The germline V gene encodes CDR1 MNHEY and CDR2 SVGAGI. The V end was cut by 6 bases, the J end by 3 bases, with 12 bases between. CDR3 nucleotides: TGTGCCAGCAGACCGACCCCCTACTACGAGCAGTACTTC. Translating gives CASRPTPYYEQYF.

The gene calls are TRBV6-6 and TRBJ1-3; 9 nucleotides agree with TRBD1. Looked up from germline, CDR1 is MNHNY and CDR2 is SVGAGI (reference sequence). The CDR3 is 16 amino acids. V lost 6 bases, J lost 0 bases, and 6 bases stayed unmatched. CDR3 amino acids: CASRFGQGTSGNTIYF. The CDR3 nucleotides read TGTGCCAGCAGGTTCGGACAGGGGACCTCTGGAAACACCATATATTTT.